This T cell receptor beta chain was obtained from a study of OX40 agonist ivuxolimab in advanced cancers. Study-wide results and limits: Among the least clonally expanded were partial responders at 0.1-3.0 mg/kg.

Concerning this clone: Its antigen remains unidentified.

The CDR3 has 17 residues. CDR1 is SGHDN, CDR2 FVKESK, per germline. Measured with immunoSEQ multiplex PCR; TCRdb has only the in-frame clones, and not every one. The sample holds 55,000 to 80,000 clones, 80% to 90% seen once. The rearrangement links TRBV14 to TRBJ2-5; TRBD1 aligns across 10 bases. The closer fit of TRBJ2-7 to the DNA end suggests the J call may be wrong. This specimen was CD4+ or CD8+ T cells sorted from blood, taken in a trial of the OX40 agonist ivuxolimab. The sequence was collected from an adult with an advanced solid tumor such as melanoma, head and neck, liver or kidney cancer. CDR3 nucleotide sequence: TGTGCCAGCAGCCACCTGACAGGGGGCGCTTTCTCCGGCGAGCAGTACTTC. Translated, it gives CASSHLTGGAFSGEQYF.